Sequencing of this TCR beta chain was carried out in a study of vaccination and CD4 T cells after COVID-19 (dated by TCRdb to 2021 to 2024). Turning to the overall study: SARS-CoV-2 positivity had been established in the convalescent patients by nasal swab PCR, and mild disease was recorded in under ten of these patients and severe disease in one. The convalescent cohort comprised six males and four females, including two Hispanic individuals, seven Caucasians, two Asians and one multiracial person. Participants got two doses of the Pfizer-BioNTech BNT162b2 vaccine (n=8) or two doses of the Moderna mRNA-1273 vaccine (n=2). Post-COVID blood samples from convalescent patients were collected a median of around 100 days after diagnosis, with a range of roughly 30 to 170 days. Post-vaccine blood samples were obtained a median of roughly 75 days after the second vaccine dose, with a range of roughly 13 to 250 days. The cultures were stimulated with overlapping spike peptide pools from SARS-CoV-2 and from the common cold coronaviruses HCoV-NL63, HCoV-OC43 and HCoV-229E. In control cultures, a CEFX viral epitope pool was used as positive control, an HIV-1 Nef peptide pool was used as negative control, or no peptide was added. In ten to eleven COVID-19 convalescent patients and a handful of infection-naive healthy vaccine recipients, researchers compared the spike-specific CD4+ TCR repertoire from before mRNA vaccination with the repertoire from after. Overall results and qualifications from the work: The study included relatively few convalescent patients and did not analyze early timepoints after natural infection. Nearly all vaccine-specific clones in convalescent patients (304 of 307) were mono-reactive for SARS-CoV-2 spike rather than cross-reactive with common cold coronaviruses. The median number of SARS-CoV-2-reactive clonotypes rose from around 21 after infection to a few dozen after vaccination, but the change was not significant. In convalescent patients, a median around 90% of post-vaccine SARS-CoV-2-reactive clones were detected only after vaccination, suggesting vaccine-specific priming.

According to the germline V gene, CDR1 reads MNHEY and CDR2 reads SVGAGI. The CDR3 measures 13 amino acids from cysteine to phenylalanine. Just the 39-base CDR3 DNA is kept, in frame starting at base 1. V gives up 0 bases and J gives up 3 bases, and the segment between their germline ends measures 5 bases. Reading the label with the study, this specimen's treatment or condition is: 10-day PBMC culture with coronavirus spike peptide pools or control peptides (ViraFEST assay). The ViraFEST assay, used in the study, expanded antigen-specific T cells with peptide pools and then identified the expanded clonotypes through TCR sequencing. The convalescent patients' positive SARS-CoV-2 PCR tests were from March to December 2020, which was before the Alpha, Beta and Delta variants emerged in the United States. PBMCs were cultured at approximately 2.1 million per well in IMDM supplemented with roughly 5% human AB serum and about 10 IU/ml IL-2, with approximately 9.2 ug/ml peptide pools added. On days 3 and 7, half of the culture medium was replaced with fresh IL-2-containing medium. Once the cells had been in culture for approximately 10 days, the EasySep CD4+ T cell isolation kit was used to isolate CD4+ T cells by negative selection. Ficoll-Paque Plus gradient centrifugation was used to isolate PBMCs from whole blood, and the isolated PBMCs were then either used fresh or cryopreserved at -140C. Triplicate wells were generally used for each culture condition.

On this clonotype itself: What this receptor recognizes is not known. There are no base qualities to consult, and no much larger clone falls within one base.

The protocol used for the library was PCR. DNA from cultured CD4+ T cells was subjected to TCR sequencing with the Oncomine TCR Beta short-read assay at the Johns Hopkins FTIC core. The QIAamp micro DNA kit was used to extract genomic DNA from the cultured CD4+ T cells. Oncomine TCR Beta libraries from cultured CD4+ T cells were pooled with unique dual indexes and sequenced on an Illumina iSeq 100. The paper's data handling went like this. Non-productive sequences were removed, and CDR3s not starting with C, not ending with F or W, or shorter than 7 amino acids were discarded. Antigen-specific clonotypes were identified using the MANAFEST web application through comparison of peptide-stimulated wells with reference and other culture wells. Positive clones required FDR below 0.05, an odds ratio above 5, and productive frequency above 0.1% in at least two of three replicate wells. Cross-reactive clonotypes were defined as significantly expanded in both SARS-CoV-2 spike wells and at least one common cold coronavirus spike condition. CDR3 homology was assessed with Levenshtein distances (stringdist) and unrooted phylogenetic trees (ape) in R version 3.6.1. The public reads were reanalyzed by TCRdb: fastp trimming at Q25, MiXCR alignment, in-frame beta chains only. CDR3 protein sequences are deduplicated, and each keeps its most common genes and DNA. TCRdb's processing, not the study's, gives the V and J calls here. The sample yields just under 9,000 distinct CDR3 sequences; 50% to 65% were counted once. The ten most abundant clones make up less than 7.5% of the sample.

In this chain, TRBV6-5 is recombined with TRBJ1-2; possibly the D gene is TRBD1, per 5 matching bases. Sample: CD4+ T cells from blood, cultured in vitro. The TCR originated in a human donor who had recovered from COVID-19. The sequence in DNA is TGTGCCAGCAGTTACTCGACAGACTATGGCTACACCTTC. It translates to CASSYSTDYGYTF.